This T cell receptor (beta chain) was sequenced in a study of Graves' ophthalmopathy and Graves' hyperthyroidism. Study results and caveats: In blood, most expanded thyroid clonotypes above 0.001 frequency were also detected.

The TCR beta CDR3 regions underwent amplification from RNA transcripts. First-round RT-PCR used HTBI primers; second-round multiplex PCR followed. MiXCR was run by TCRdb on the multiplex PCR reads, yielding one entry per CDR3 protein. In the table there are hundreds of thousands of distinct CDR3 sequences, approximately 21% of which are singletons. CDR3 length: 13 amino acids. Trimming pared 6 bases from V and 1 base from J, leaving 13 bases between. In germline, CDR1 is DFQATT, CDR2 SNEGSKA (reference sequence). Other autoimmune diseases, uncontrolled infections, pregnancy or lactation led to the exclusion of patients. As for this clonotype: Its antigen is not known.

The sequence was obtained from a woman younger than 35 with stable Graves' hyperthyroidism. Some clones in this sample may be carry-over from other donors' samples. The sample comprised peripheral blood. This chain joins TRBV20-1 and TRBJ2-7, with D possibly being TRBD1 (6 bases). This CDR3 is CSANQGQSYEQYF. Here the CDR3 DNA reads TGCAGTGCCAATCAAGGACAGTCCTACGAGCAGTACTTC.